The 19 T cell receptor beta chains below all came from one sample that was sequenced in a study of blood T cell repertoires in COVID-19. The assay was immunoSEQ multiplex PCR, and TCRdb's table has in-frame clones only and misses some. This table has hundreds of thousands of clones, around 88% appearing once. Input material: peripheral blood. These receptor sequences come from a woman under 40 with COVID-19, enrolled during active disease.

The V call is TRBV19, the J call TRBJ1-4; 9 nucleotides line up with TRBD1. The CDR3 has 15 residues. Germline-derived CDR1 and CDR2 are LNHDA and SQIVND (reference sequence). The V segment lost 4 bases and the J segment 2 bases; nucleotides outside the gene matches: 2. The CDR3 loop is CASSTQGATNEKLFF. CDR3 sequence (DNA): TGTGCCAGTAGTACACAGGGGGCGACTAATGAAAAACTGTTTTTT.

The chain combines TRBV7-9 with TRBJ1-5, with unresolved D. The ends were cut back, 4 bases at V and 5 bases at J, with 15 bases in the middle. Looked up from germline, CDR1 is SEHNR and CDR2 is FQNEAQ (reference sequence). The CDR3 runs to 15 residues. This CDR3 is CASSSSSGKYQPQHF. The DNA for the CDR3 is TGTGCCAGCAGCTCATCCTCGGGAAAGTATCAGCCCCAGCATTTT.

The sample holds one count of this clone. The V gene is TRBV7-8, the J gene TRBJ2-2, with TRBD2 matching over 10 bases. From germline, CDR1 is SGHVS and CDR2 FQNEAQ. The CDR3 length is 16 residues. Unmatched junction bases numbered 6, after V lost 2 bases and J lost 6 bases. The CDR3 reads CASSLLASGSPGELFF. CDR3 coding DNA: TGTGCCAGCAGCTTATTGGCTAGCGGGAGCCCCGGGGAGCTGTTTTTT.

The chain couples TRBV19 to TRBJ2-1; 8 bases map to TRBD2. The CDR3 is 16 residues long. Germline V gene data show CDR1 as LNHDA and CDR2 as SQIVND (reference sequence). J gave up 7 bases and V 5 bases, and 13 bases lay outside the gene matches. CDR3 sequence: CASSLTGGPSQNEQFF. The CDR3 DNA follows: TGTGCCAGTAGTCTTACGGGAGGGCCCTCGCAGAATGAGCAGTTCTTC. Full variable domain (remainder filled in from reference TRBV19 and TRBJ2-1): DGGITQSPKYLFRKEGQNVTLSCEQNLNHDAMYWYRQDPGQGLRLIYYSQIVNDFQKGDIAEGYSVSREKKESFPLTVTSAQKNPTAFYLCASSLTGGPSQNEQFFGPGTRLTVL.

CDR3 sequence: CATSDFRTARETQYF. The CDR3 DNA is TGTGCCACCAGTGATTTCAGGACAGCCCGGGAGACCCAGTACTTC. This chain links TRBV24-1 with TRBJ2-5, with D possibly TRBD1 on 6 matching bases. V lost 1 base and J lost 5, with 13 bases in between. CDR1 and CDR2 from the germline V gene are KGHDR and SFDVKD. CDR3 size: 15 residues.

This chain connects TRBV7-2 to TRBJ2-7; 7 bases are shared with TRBD1. The CDR3 has 16 residues. Germline V gene sequence: CDR1 SGHTA, CDR2 FQGNSA. With V trimmed by 1 base and J by 0 bases, 6 bases remained unmatched. The chain's CDR3 is CASSLGGGRRSYEQYF. The DNA for the CDR3 is TGTGCCAGCAGCTTAGGAGGGGGCCGACGCTCCTACGAGCAGTACTTC. Variable domain in full (rest from reference TRBV7-2 and TRBJ2-7): GAGVSQSPSNKVTEKGKDVELRCDPISGHTALYWYRQSLGQGLEFLIYFQGNSAPDKSGLPSDRFSAERTGGSVSTLTIQRTQQEDSAVYLCASSLGGGRRSYEQYFGPGTRLTVT.

The chain recombines TRBV27 with TRBJ2-7; TRBD1 matches 11 bases. Germline V lookup: CDR1 MNHEY, CDR2 SMNVEV (reference sequence). The trim removed 3 bases at V and 1 base at J, leaving 2 bases unmatched. This CDR3 has 15 residues. CDR3 nucleotides: TGTGCCAGCAGTTTCCGGGACAGGGGGTCCTACGAGCAGTACTTC. Translating gives CASSFRDRGSYEQYF.

The chain recombines TRBV10-1 with TRBJ2-2; D unclear. With 6 bases removed from V and 4 bases from J, the gap between germline ends came to 6 bases. In germline, CDR1 is WNHNN, CDR2 SYGVQD (reference sequence). This CDR3 comprises 12 residues. The CDR3 bases are TGCGCCAGCAGGAGACTCACCGGGGAGCTGTTTTTT. It translates to CASRRLTGELFF.

V is TRBV6-2 or TRBV6-3 and J is TRBJ1-6; perhaps TRBD1 as D (5 bases). Germline V gene sequence: CDR1 MNHEY, CDR2 SVGEGT. V gave up 2 bases and J gave up 0 bases, with 11 bases separating them. CDR3 length: 17 residues. The chain's CDR3 is CASSYPKGPSYNSPLHF. In DNA form, the CDR3 reads TGTGCCAGCAGTTACCCGAAGGGGCCCTCCTATAATTCACCCCTCCACTTT.

This chain joins TRBV6-2 or TRBV6-3 and TRBJ2-3; D possibly corresponds to TRBD2 (5 bases). The CDR3 has 17 residues. Germline CDR1 reads MNHEY; CDR2 reads SVGEGT. Trimming cost V 6 bases and J 0 bases, with 19 bases left between them. The CDR3 coding sequence is TGTGCCAGCAGCACCCCTTCGGCGGGTACCAGCACAGATACGCAGTATTTT. This codes for CASSTPSAGTSTDTQYF.

This chain links TRBV15 with TRBJ2-1; 10 nucleotides align to TRBD2. The CDR3 spans 19 residues. From germline, CDR1 is LNHNV and CDR2 YYDKDF (reference sequence). The V segment lost 3 bases and the J segment 0 bases; nucleotides outside the gene matches: 11. The CDR3 bases are TGTGCCACCAGCAGTTCCAGACTAGCGGGCCTGAGCTCCTACAATGAGCAGTTCTTC. It codes for CATSSSRLAGLSSYNEQFF.

The V gene is TRBV9, the J gene TRBJ1-1, with D unresolved. CDR1 and CDR2 from the germline V gene are SGDLS and YYNGEE. The germline V and J ends were trimmed by 5 bases and 0 bases, with 14 bases remaining between them. The CDR3 sequence is 15 residues long. In nucleotides, the CDR3 is TGTGCCAGCAGTGGTAGCGTTGCGATGAACACTGAAGCTTTCTTT. Its translation: CASSGSVAMNTEAFF.

This clone has more than one count but fewer than ten. The V gene is TRBV6-2 or TRBV6-3, the J gene TRBJ1-3; the match to TRBD1 covers 9 bases. There are 16 residues in the CDR3. The germline V gene has CDR1 MNHEY and CDR2 SVGEGT. V lost 5 bases and J lost 0; bases outside the gene matches: 5. This CDR3 is CASSPGQGYSGNTIYF. In nucleotides, the CDR3 is TGTGCCAGCAGTCCGGGACAGGGATACTCTGGAAACACCATATATTTT.

The gene calls are TRBV10-1 and TRBJ2-1; a weak D match, TRBD2 (5 bases). Trimming took off 3 bases at V and 2 bases at J, with 11 bases between the two ends. Germline assignment: CDR1 WNHNN and CDR2 SYGVQD (reference sequence). The CDR3 is made up of 15 amino acids. The CDR3 sequence: CASSEPGSPYNEQFF. CDR3 in DNA: TGCGCCAGCAGTGAACCGGGGTCCCCCTACAATGAGCAGTTCTTC.

This clone was recorded at least ten times. DNA for the CDR3: TGTGCCAGCAGTACAGGGGATGAAAAACTGTTTTTT. It codes for CASSTGDEKLFF. V is TRBV6-5 and J is TRBJ1-4; 7 nucleotides align to TRBD1. With 5 bases clipped from V and 6 bases from J, the junction kept 0 bases outside the gene matches. Germline CDR1 MNHEY, CDR2 SVGAGI. CDR3 size: 12 residues.

The CDR3 DNA follows: TGTGCCAGCAGTACGATCTCCGGGGGTAATGAAAAACTGTTTTTT. Protein product: CASSTISGGNEKLFF. The V and J genes are TRBV28 and TRBJ1-4; possibly TRBD1 for D (5 bases). The V end was cut by 5 bases, the J end by 4 bases, with 14 bases between. The length of the CDR3 is 15 residues. CDR1 MDHEN and CDR2 SYDVKM come from the germline V gene.

The chain couples TRBV28 to TRBJ2-5; 7 bases line up with TRBD1. Germline V lookup: CDR1 MDHEN, CDR2 SYDVKM. The CDR3 is 17 amino acids. V was clipped by 3 bases and J by 2 bases; unmatched bases: 12. The CDR3 DNA reads TGTGCCAGCAGTTTGGTCCGTTTACAGGGGTGGCAAGAGACCCAGTACTTC. It specifies CASSLVRLQGWQETQYF.

Details on this clone: Relative to the germline gene, one junction end is altered; a read error may explain this. The gene calls are TRBV6-5 and TRBJ1-2; D remains ambiguous. In germline, CDR1 is MNHEY, CDR2 SVGAGI. The CDR3 loop spans 14 amino acids. The CDR3 nucleotides read TGTGCCAGCAGTTACTCCTCCGGAGACGGAGCTGTCGCCTTC. It translates to CASSYSSGDGAVAF.

This sequence joins TRBV12-3 or TRBV12-4 and TRBJ1-2; 10 bases fit TRBD1. The CDR3 has 13 amino acids. Trimming cost V 6 bases and J 7 bases; bases outside gene matches: 5. In DNA form, the CDR3 reads TGTGCCAGCAGACGGACAGGGGGTCTTGGCTACACCTTC. Protein sequence: CASRRTGGLGYTF.